These 31 T cell receptor beta chains originate from one sample sequenced in a study of cytomegalovirus exposure and HLA in healthy donors. The primer mix had 60 Vbeta and 13 Jbeta primers. Sequencing used immunoSEQ multiplex PCR; TCRdb keeps in-frame clones, though not all of them. Of over 200,000 clones in the sample, about 89% are singletons; the top ten hold around 1%. What was sequenced was PBMCs. Receptors were obtained from a woman under 30 in good health and CMV-seronegative.

This sequence joins TRBV15 and TRBJ1-2; 8 bases line up with TRBD1. This CDR3 comprises 16 residues. J gave up 4 bases and V 3 bases, and 10 bases lay outside the gene matches. Per the germline V gene, CDR1 is LNHNV and CDR2 is YYDKDF (reference sequence). The CDR3 spells CATSSESRDRSYGYTF. In nucleotides, the CDR3 is TGTGCCACCAGCAGCGAGTCCCGGGACAGGAGCTATGGCTACACCTTC.

This chain connects TRBV5-4 to TRBJ1-2; the D gene is possibly TRBD1 (5 bases). This CDR3 comprises 14 residues. Looked up from germline, CDR1 is SGHNT and CDR2 is YYREEE (reference sequence). Trimming took off 4 bases at V and 4 bases at J, with 14 bases between the two ends. The CDR3 DNA follows: TGTGCCAGCAGCAGGGCGGGACGCTCCTATGGCTACACCTTC. Translation: CASSRAGRSYGYTF.

CDR3 in DNA: TGCAGCGTTGAACAGGGTTTCTTC. Translated: CSVEQGFF. The chain carries TRBV29-1 and TRBJ2-1; D may be TRBD1 (5 bases). Deletions cut 2 bases from V and 16 bases from J, with 6 bases between. Looked up from germline, CDR1 is SQVTM and CDR2 is ANQGSEA. The CDR3 sequence is 8 residues long.

The chain has TRBV18 and TRBJ2-7; unclear D gene. V was shortened by 1 base and J by 0 bases, with 13 bases between the two germline ends. The CDR3 extends over 16 amino acids. Germline V gene data show CDR1 as KGHSH and CDR2 as LQKENI. This CDR3 is CASSPLSDTSSYEQYF. DNA for the CDR3: TGTGCCAGCTCACCACTATCAGACACGAGCTCCTACGAGCAGTACTTC.

The chain uses TRBV7-9 and TRBJ2-6; 7 bases map to TRBD2. Unmatched junction bases numbered 6, after V lost 3 bases and J lost 1 base. Germline V gene sequence: CDR1 SEHNR, CDR2 FQNEAQ (reference sequence). The CDR3 spans 17 residues. The CDR3 DNA reads TGTGCCAGCAGCTTCCGGCGGGGGTCGTCTGGGGCCAACGTCCTGACTTTC. Its translation: CASSFRRGSSGANVLTF.

The rearrangement uses TRBV4-2 and TRBJ2-7; maybe TRBD1 (6 bases). Germline V gene lookup returns CDR1 LGHNA and CDR2 YNFKEQ. Deletions cut 4 bases from V and 7 bases from J, with 20 bases between. The CDR3 length is 15 residues. CDR3 region: CASSRARDTRYEQYF. CDR3 bases: TGTGCCAGCAGCCGAGCCCGGGACACTCGATATGAGCAGTACTTC.

The chain has TRBV11-2 and TRBJ2-3, with D tentatively TRBD1 (5 bases). CDR3 size: 13 residues. V shed 5 bases and J shed 2 bases, with 8 bases lying between them. From germline, CDR1 is SGHAT and CDR2 FQNNGV. The CDR3 protein is CASSPGYTDTQYF. As DNA, the CDR3 is TGTGCCAGCAGCCCAGGGTACACAGATACGCAGTATTTT.

The chain is built from TRBV5-4 and TRBJ2-3, with 11 bases aligning to TRBD2. The germline V gene has CDR1 SGHNT and CDR2 YYREEE (reference sequence). Trimming removed 4 bases from V and 3 bases from J; junction bases left unmatched: 4. CDR3 size: 15 residues. The DNA for the CDR3 is TGTGCCAGCAGCCCGACTAGCGGGGCTACAGATACGCAGTATTTT. Its translation is CASSPTSGATDTQYF.

The rearrangement uses TRBV7-2 and TRBJ1-2, with D perhaps TRBD1 (5 bases). The CDR3 runs to 14 residues. V dropped 5 bases and J dropped 3 bases, with 13 bases sitting between them. Germline lookup yields CDR1 SGHTA and CDR2 FQGNSA. The CDR3 is CASSPMTDYYGYTF. The CDR3 nucleotides are TGTGCCAGCAGCCCAATGACAGACTACTATGGCTACACCTTC.

This chain connects TRBV7-8 to TRBJ1-2; D uncertain. The CDR3 runs to 16 residues. The V end was cut by 1 base, the J end by 0 bases, with 12 bases between. Germline lookup yields CDR1 SGHVS and CDR2 FQNEAQ. CDR3 loop: CASSLVPLASNYGYTF. In nucleotides, the CDR3 is TGTGCCAGCAGCTTAGTGCCGCTAGCCTCTAACTATGGCTACACCTTC.

The chain links TRBV27 to TRBJ1-1; D is unclear. This CDR3 is built from 15 residues. Germline V gives CDR1 MNHEY, CDR2 SMNVEV (reference sequence). Trimming shortened V by 3 bases and J by 0 bases, and 11 bases separated the two germline ends. The DNA of the CDR3 is TGTGCCAGCAGTTTTCTGGGCAGTATGAACACTGAAGCTTTCTTT. Encoded protein: CASSFLGSMNTEAFF.

The chain recombines TRBV11-2 with TRBJ1-3; the match to TRBD1 covers 7 bases. With 3 bases clipped from V and 0 bases from J, the junction kept 5 bases outside the gene matches. The length of the CDR3 is 16 residues. Per the germline V gene, CDR1 is SGHAT and CDR2 is FQNNGV. The CDR3 loop is CASSFPQGGSGNTIYF. Here the CDR3 DNA reads TGTGCCAGCAGCTTTCCGCAGGGGGGCTCTGGAAACACCATATATTTT.

V gene TRBV6-1 combines with J gene TRBJ1-1; 9 bases line up with TRBD1. The V and J ends lost 4 bases and 3 bases, in that order; junction bases with no gene match: 0. The CDR3 is made up of 13 amino acids. Germline V gene data show CDR1 as MNHNS and CDR2 as SASEGT. CDR3: CASSGDRDTEAFF. DNA of the CDR3: TGTGCCAGCAGTGGGGACAGGGACACTGAAGCTTTCTTT.

The V and J genes are TRBV7-2 and TRBJ2-5; D gene uncertain. Trimming left V 2 bases short and J 5 bases short, with 3 bases between. The CDR3 has 11 residues. Germline V gene sequence: CDR1 SGHTA, CDR2 FQGNSA. CDR3 nucleotides: TGTGCCAGCAGCTTATATGAGACCCAGTACTTC. This gives the protein CASSLYETQYF.

This clone was seen a single time. The V and J genes are TRBV5-4 and TRBJ2-2, with no clear D. The CDR3 spans 15 residues. Germline V lookup: CDR1 SGHNT, CDR2 YYREEE (reference sequence). Trimming cost V 0 bases and J 1 base, with 7 bases left between them. The CDR3 DNA is TGTGCCAGCAGCTTGGACAACCAGAACACCGGGGAGCTGTTTTTT. Protein: CASSLDNQNTGELFF.

The rearrangement joins TRBV14 to TRBJ2-1; the D gene is possibly TRBD1 (5 bases). Trimming took off 8 bases at V and 5 bases at J, with 13 bases between the two ends. The CDR3 totals 13 residues. Germline V lookup: CDR1 SGHDN, CDR2 FVKESK. This CDR3 reads CASGAQGHNEQFF. In nucleotides, the CDR3 is TGTGCCAGCGGGGCCCAAGGGCACAATGAGCAGTTCTTC.

The genes are TRBV27 and TRBJ1-1; tentative D call: TRBD1 (6 bases). Trimming pared 3 bases from V and 4 bases from J, leaving 21 bases between. Germline loops: CDR1 MNHEY, CDR2 SMNVEV (reference sequence). There are 17 residues in the CDR3. In DNA form, the CDR3 reads TGTGCCAGCAGTTTTCATAAAAGCAGGGGTGAGGGCACTGAAGCTTTCTTT. Residues: CASSFHKSRGEGTEAFF.

J is TRBJ2-1 and V is TRBV19; tentative D call: TRBD2 (6 bases). CDR3 length: 14 amino acids. The germline V gene has CDR1 LNHDA and CDR2 SQIVND (reference sequence). Trimming stripped 5 bases from V and 7 bases from J, with 15 bases between. The CDR3 sequence: CASSLTGARNEQFF. CDR3 nucleotides: TGTGCCAGTAGTTTAACGGGAGCTAGAAATGAGCAGTTCTTC.

The chain has TRBV10-3 and TRBJ2-7; 8 bases fit TRBD1. The germline V gene encodes CDR1 ENHRY and CDR2 SYGVKD. This CDR3 region has 14 residues. Unmatched junction bases numbered 10, after V lost 8 bases and J lost 4 bases. CDR3 protein: CAIRFGTGSYEQYF. CDR3 coding DNA: TGTGCCATCCGGTTCGGGACAGGATCTTACGAGCAGTACTTC.

As DNA, the CDR3 is TGCGCCAGCCTATTATTCATGGTGAGGACTGAAGCTTTCTTT. Translation gives CASLLFMVRTEAFF. This chain links TRBV5-1 with TRBJ1-1; D is ambiguous. V was cut by 7 bases and J by 5 bases, with 18 bases left in between. Germline loops: CDR1 SGHRS, CDR2 YFSETQ. This CDR3 has 14 amino acids.

A word on this clone: Other DNA variants within this sample encode the same CDR3. The chain carries TRBV4-1 and TRBJ1-1; D unresolved. CDR3 length: 14 amino acids. The V gene lost 0 bases and the J gene lost 2 bases, with 7 bases spanning the gap. The germline CDR1 and CDR2 sequences are MGHRA and YSYEKL. The CDR3: CASSQDPGNTEAFF. In DNA, the CDR3 is TGCGCCAGCAGCCAAGATCCGGGTAACACTGAAGCTTTCTTT.

J is TRBJ2-3 and V is TRBV6-1, with TRBD1 matching 9 bases. This CDR3 spans 14 amino acids. CDR1 and CDR2 (germline): MNHNS, SASEGT. V shed 6 bases and J 3 bases; nucleotides not matched to a gene: 4. The CDR3 region is CASRKGQGTDTQYF. The CDR3 DNA follows: TGTGCCAGCAGAAAGGGACAGGGAACAGATACGCAGTATTTT.

The chain employs TRBV4-1 and TRBJ2-7; D perhaps matches TRBD2 (6 bases). Germline values: CDR1 MGHRA, CDR2 YSYEKL. The length of the CDR3 is 14 residues. Trimming left V 4 bases short and J 1 base short, with 11 bases between. The CDR3, as DNA: TGCGCCAGCAGCCTCCGGGAGCCGTCCTACGAGCAGTACTTC. Translated, it gives CASSLREPSYEQYF.

This chain links TRBV6-1 with TRBJ2-7; TRBD1 aligns across 7 bases. The V and J ends lost 6 bases and 7 bases, in that order; junction bases with no gene match: 15. Germline V gene sequence: CDR1 MNHNS, CDR2 SASEGT. CDR3 size: 15 residues. The CDR3 loop is CASSQLPRQGWEQYF. The DNA for the CDR3 is TGTGCCAGCAGCCAACTCCCGAGACAGGGTTGGGAGCAGTACTTC.

Here the CDR3 reads CASSWTGGSYNEQFF. The DNA for the CDR3 is TGTGCCAGCAGCTGGACAGGGGGGTCCTACAATGAGCAGTTCTTC. This chain uses TRBV7-9 with TRBJ2-1; TRBD1 matches at 10 bases. CDR1 and CDR2 from the germline V gene are SEHNR and FQNEAQ (reference sequence). This CDR3 has 15 amino acids. Trimming took 4 bases from V and 1 from J; bases not matched to a gene: 1. The variable domain in full, with the rest retrieved from reference TRBV7-9 and TRBJ2-1, is DTGVSQNPRHKITKRGQNVTFRCDPISEHNRLYWYRQTLGQGPEFLTYFQNEAQLEKSRLLSDRFSAERPKGSFSTLEIQRTEQGDSAMYLCASSWTGGSYNEQFFGPGTRLTVL.

The V gene is TRBV6-1, the J gene TRBJ2-1, with TRBD2 matching 8 bases. J lost 9 bases, V lost 6 bases, and 7 bases had no gene match. The germline CDR1 and CDR2 sequences are MNHNS and SASEGT. The CDR3 length is 13 residues. CDR3 nucleotide sequence: TGTGCCAGCAGCGGGGGGGCCGAAGGTGAGCAGTTCTTC. Translated: CASSGGAEGEQFF.

The chain employs TRBV2 and TRBJ2-7, with D tentatively TRBD1 (6 bases). Germline-derived CDR1 and CDR2 are SNHLY and FYNNEI. This CDR3 region has 15 residues. V shed 0 bases and J shed 6 bases, with 15 bases lying between them. The CDR3 nucleotides read TGTGCCAGCAGTGAAGCAGGCAGGGGTGGAGGCGAGCAGTACTTC. This translates into CASSEAGRGGGEQYF.

The chain carries TRBV29-1 and TRBJ1-2, with D uncertain. This CDR3 comprises 14 residues. Germline CDR1 is SQVTM and CDR2 is ANQGSEA. Trimming stripped 6 bases from V and 5 bases from J, with 19 bases between. CDR3 nucleotide sequence: TGCAGCGTGGTCCCCCGACTGGCGTATTATGGCTACACCTTC. It specifies CSVVPRLAYYGYTF. Variable domain in full (rest from reference TRBV29-1 and TRBJ1-2): SAVISQKPSRDICQRGTSLTIQCQVDSQVTMMFWYRQQPGQSLTLIATANQGSEATYESGFVIDKFPISRPNLTFSTLTVSNMSPEDSSIYLCSVVPRLAYYGYTFGSGTRLTVV.

The V gene is TRBV5-1, the J gene TRBJ2-7; TRBD1 matches 7 bases. Germline CDR1 and CDR2: SGHRS and YFSETQ. The junction had 4 bases not matched to a gene; V was cut back by 5 bases and J by 2 bases. This CDR3 has 13 amino acids. The CDR3 region has the DNA TGCGCCAGCAGTCAAGGACAGGCCTACGAGCAGTACTTC. Its protein is CASSQGQAYEQYF.

V and J are TRBV4-1 and TRBJ2-1; 13 nucleotides line up with TRBD2. This CDR3 region has 16 residues. V gave up 5 bases and J gave up 4 bases; unmatched junction bases: 5. Per the germline V gene, CDR1 is MGHRA and CDR2 is YSYEKL. As DNA, the CDR3 is TGCGCCAGCAGCATCCGGACTAGCGGGGGTTACAATGAGCAGTTCTTC. Amino acid sequence: CASSIRTSGGYNEQFF.

V gene TRBV7-9 combines with J gene TRBJ1-1; D might be TRBD1 (6 bases). V lost 6 bases and J 6 bases, leaving 11 bases between the germline ends. The germline gives CDR1 SEHNR, CDR2 FQNEAQ (reference sequence). CDR3 size: 12 residues. The CDR3 sequence: CASSYRVPEAFF. The DNA for the CDR3 is TGTGCCAGCAGTTACAGGGTCCCTGAAGCTTTCTTT.